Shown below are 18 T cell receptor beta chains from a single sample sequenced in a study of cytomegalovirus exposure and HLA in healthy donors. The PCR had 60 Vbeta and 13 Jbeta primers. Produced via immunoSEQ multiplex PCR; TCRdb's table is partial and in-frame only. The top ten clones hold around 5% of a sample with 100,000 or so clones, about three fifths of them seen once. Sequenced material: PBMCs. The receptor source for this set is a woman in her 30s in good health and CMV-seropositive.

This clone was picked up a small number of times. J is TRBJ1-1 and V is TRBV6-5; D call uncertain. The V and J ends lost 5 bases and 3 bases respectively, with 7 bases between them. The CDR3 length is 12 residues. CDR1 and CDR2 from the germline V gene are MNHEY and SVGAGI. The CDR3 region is CASSRRDTEAFF. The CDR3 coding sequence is TGTGCCAGCAGTAGGAGGGACACTGAAGCTTTCTTT.

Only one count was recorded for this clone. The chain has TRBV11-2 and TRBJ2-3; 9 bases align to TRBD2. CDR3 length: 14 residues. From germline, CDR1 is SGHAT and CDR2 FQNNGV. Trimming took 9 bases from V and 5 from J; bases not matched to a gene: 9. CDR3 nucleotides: TGTGCCAGTATCCCTAGCGGGGCTGTAGATACGCAGTATTTT. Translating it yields CASIPSGAVDTQYF.

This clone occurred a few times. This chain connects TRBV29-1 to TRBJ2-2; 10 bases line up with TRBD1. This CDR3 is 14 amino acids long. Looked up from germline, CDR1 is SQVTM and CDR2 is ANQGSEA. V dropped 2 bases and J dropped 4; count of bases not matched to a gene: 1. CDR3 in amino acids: CSVERDRGTGELFF. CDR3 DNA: TGCAGCGTTGAACGGGACAGGGGCACCGGGGAGCTGTTTTTT.

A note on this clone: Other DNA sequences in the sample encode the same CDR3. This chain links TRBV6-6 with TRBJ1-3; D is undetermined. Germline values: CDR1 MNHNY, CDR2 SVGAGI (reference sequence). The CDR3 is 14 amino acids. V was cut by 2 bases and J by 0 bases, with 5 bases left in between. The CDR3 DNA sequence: TGTGCCAGCAGTTACCTGAGCTCTGGAAACACCATATATTTT. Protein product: CASSYLSSGNTIYF.

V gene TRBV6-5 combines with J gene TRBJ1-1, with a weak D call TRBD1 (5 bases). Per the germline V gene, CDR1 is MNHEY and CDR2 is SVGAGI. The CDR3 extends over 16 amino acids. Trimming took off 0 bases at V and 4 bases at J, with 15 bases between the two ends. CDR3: CASSYSGGVRGTEAFF. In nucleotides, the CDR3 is TGTGCCAGCAGTTACTCGGGAGGGGTTCGGGGCACTGAAGCTTTCTTT.

The CDR3 here is CASSLRRGEKLFF. The CDR3 DNA sequence: TGTGCCAGCAGTTTGCGACGGGGTGAAAAACTGTTTTTT. V and J are TRBV27 and TRBJ1-4; D unclear. CDR1 MNHEY and CDR2 SMNVEV come from the germline V gene (reference sequence). Trimming cost V 3 bases and J 7 bases, with 9 bases left between them. CDR3 length equals 13 residues.

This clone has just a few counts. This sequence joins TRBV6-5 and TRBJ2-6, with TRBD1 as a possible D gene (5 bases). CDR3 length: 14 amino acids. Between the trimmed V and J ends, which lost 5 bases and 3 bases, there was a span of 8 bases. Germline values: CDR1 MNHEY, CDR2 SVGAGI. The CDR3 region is CASSATVGANVLTF. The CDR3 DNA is TGTGCCAGCAGTGCGACAGTTGGGGCCAACGTCCTGACTTTC.

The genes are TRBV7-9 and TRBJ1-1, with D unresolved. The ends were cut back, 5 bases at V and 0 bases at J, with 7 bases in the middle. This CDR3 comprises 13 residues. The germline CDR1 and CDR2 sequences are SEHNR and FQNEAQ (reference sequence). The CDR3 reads CASSVKLNTEAFF. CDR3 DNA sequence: TGTGCCAGCAGCGTTAAGCTGAACACTGAAGCTTTCTTT.

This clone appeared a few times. The CDR3 DNA is TGTGCCAGCAGTGAATCGGGGGGCGGCACAGATACGCAGTATTTT. Its translation: CASSESGGGTDTQYF. The chain recombines TRBV2 with TRBJ2-3; maybe TRBD2 (7 bases). The CDR3 runs 15 residues. With 2 bases removed from V and 1 base from J, the gap between germline ends came to 10 bases. Germline V CDR1 and CDR2: SNHLY, FYNNEI.

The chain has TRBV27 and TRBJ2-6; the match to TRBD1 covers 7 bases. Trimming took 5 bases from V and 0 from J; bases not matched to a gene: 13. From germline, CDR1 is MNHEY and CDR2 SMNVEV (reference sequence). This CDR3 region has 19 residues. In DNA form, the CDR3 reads TGTGCCAGCAGTCCCGGGCCCGGACAGGTGAGCTCTGGGGCCAACGTCCTGACTTTC. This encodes CASSPGPGQVSSGANVLTF.

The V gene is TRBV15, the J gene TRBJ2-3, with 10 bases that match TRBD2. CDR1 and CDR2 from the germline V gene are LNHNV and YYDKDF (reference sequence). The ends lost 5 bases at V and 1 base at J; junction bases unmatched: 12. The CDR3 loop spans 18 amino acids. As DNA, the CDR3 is TGTGCCACCAGCCTTGAGCGGGGGGGCCTGGGTCGCACAGATACGCAGTATTTT. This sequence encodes CATSLERGGLGRTDTQYF.

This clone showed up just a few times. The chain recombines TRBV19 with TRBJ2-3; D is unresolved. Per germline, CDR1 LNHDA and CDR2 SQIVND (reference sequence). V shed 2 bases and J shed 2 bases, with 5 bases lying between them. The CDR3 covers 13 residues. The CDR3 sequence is CASSIPPTDTQYF. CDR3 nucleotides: TGTGCCAGTAGTATACCTCCCACAGATACGCAGTATTTT. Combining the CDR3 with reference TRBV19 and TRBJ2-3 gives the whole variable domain DGGITQSPKYLFRKEGQNVTLSCEQNLNHDAMYWYRQDPGQGLRLIYYSQIVNDFQKGDIAEGYSVSREKKESFPLTVTSAQKNPTAFYLCASSIPPTDTQYFGPGTRLTVL.

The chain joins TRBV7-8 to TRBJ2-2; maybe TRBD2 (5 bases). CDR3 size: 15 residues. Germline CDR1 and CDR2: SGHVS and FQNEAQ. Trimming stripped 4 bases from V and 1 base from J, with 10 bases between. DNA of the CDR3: TGTGCCAGCAGCTCACGAGCGGTGAACACCGGGGAGCTGTTTTTT. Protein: CASSSRAVNTGELFF.

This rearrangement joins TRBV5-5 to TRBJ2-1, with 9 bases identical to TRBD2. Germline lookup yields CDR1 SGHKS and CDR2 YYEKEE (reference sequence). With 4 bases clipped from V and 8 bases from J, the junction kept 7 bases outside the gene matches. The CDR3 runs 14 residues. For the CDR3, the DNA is TGTGCCAGCAGCCAAGGACTAGCGCGGGATGAGCAGTTCTTC. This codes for CASSQGLARDEQFF.

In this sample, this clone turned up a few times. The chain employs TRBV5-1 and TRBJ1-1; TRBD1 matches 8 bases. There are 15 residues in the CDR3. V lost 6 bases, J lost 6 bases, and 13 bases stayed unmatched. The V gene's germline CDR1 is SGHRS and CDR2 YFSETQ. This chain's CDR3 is CASTLSRGLTSEAFF. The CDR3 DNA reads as TGCGCCAGCACTCTCTCCAGGGGGCTCACCTCTGAAGCTTTCTTT.

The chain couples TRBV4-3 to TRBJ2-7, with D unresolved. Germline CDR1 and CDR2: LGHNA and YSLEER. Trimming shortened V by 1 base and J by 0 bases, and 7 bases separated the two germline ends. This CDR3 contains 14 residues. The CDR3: CASSQVPSSYEQYF. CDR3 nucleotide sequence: TGCGCCAGCAGCCAAGTCCCATCCTCCTACGAGCAGTACTTC.

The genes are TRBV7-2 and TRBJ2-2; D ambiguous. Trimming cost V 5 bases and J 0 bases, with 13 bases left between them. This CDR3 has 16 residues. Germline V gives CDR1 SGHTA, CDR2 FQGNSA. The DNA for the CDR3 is TGTGCCAGCAGCGCTCGACATCTTCCGAACACCGGGGAGCTGTTTTTT. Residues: CASSARHLPNTGELFF.

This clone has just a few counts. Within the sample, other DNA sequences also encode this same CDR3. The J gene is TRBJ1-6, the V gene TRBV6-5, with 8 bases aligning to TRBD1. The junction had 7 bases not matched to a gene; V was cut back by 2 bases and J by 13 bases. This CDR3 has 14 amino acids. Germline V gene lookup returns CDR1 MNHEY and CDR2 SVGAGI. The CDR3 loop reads CASSYTTGVAPLHF. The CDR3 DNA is TGTGCCAGCAGTTACACGACAGGGGTGGCCCCCCTCCACTTT.